These 27 T cell receptor beta chains were all obtained from the same sample, sequenced in a study of T cells in Graves' hyperthyroidism and ophthalmopathy. There were TCR beta CDR3 regions amplified from RNA transcripts. With the HTBI primer set, the TCR CDR3 went through a first round of RT-PCR. In TCRdb, the multiplex PCR reads were re-called with MiXCR into one record per CDR3 protein. Among about 360,000 distinct CDR3 sequences listed, 15% to 19% were seen once. The sample was blood. These receptors originate from a woman aged 18-30 years with Graves' hyperthyroidism that later progressed to Graves' ophthalmopathy.

This clonotype appeared a few times. V and J are TRBV7-9 and TRBJ2-5; possibly TRBD1 for D (6 bases). Deletions cut 2 bases from V and 0 bases from J, with 16 bases between. Germline V lookup: CDR1 SEHNR, CDR2 FQNEAQ (reference sequence). The CDR3 totals 17 residues. The CDR3: CASSLLPRGEYQETQYF. DNA of the CDR3: TGTGCCAGCAGCTTACTCCCCAGGGGCGAGTACCAAGAGACCCAGTACTTC.

The sample holds many counts of this clonotype. This chain uses TRBV7-2 with TRBJ1-2; possible D gene TRBD1, 6 bases. The V end lost 3 bases, the J end lost 6 bases, and 17 bases lay between the germline ends. The CDR3 runs to 15 residues. Germline V gene lookup returns CDR1 SGHTA and CDR2 FQGNSA. The CDR3 sequence is CASSFVGTQGHGYTF. As DNA, the CDR3 is TGTGCCAGCAGCTTCGTAGGAACACAGGGACATGGCTACACCTTC.

The rearrangement links TRBV7-9 to TRBJ2-3; D ambiguous. The CDR3 length is 14 residues. Deletions cut 1 base from V and 2 bases from J, with 7 bases between. Germline V gives CDR1 SEHNR, CDR2 FQNEAQ (reference sequence). The CDR3 here is CASSLVSDTDTQYF. The CDR3 DNA reads as TGTGCCAGCAGCTTAGTCTCAGACACAGATACGCAGTATTTT.

The chain links TRBV7-8 to TRBJ2-1; D may be TRBD1 or TRBD2 (5 bases each). Germline V gene data show CDR1 as SGHVS and CDR2 as FQNEAQ. This CDR3 region has 16 residues. V shed 0 bases and J shed 3 bases, with 12 bases lying between them. In DNA form, the CDR3 reads TGTGCCAGCAGCTTAGCGGGACCGGAAAGCTACAATGAGCAGTTCTTC. This encodes CASSLAGPESYNEQFF.

This clonotype was detected ten times or more. This chain uses TRBV18 with TRBJ1-5, with D tentatively TRBD1 (6 bases). This CDR3 is built from 15 residues. CDR1 is KGHSH and CDR2 is LQKENI in the germline V gene. V was shortened by 5 bases and J by 7 bases, with 18 bases between the two germline ends. Here the CDR3 reads CASSVTGTPGQPQHF. DNA for the CDR3: TGTGCCAGCTCAGTGACCGGGACACCAGGACAGCCCCAGCATTTT.

This clonotype was observed many times. The chain joins TRBV7-2 to TRBJ1-1; D may be TRBD1 (6 bases). The CDR3 contains 14 residues. V dropped 5 bases and J dropped 1 base, with 11 bases sitting between them. Germline V lookup: CDR1 SGHTA, CDR2 FQGNSA. The CDR3 spells CASSLTDRNTEAFF. The CDR3 nucleotides read TGTGCCAGCAGCCTGACGGACAGGAACACTGAAGCTTTCTTT.

The rearrangement joins TRBV28 to TRBJ2-4, with unresolved D. V was shortened by 2 bases and J by 0 bases, with 5 bases between the two germline ends. In germline, CDR1 is MDHEN, CDR2 SYDVKM. The CDR3 covers 14 residues. Here the CDR3 reads CASSLKLAKNIQYF. CDR3 coding DNA: TGTGCCAGCAGTTTAAAGCTAGCCAAAAACATTCAGTACTTC.

This clonotype occurred a few times. The genes are TRBV4-2 and TRBJ2-5; TRBD1 is a possible D gene (6 bases). Trimming took off 0 bases at V and 0 bases at J, with 11 bases between the two ends. The germline V gene has CDR1 LGHNA and CDR2 YNFKEQ. The CDR3 has 16 amino acids. DNA for the CDR3: TGTGCCAGCAGCCAAGATGTAGGGGGACACCAAGAGACCCAGTACTTC. This translates into CASSQDVGGHQETQYF.

This clonotype was seen many times. The chain links TRBV10-3 to TRBJ2-1; 7 bases agree with TRBD1. Looked up from germline, CDR1 is ENHRY and CDR2 is SYGVKD. The CDR3 totals 18 residues. J lost 3 bases, V lost 0 bases, and 11 bases had no gene match. CDR3 in DNA: TGTGCCATCAGTGAGTCCAGAATTGAAGGGGGCAACTACAATGAGCAGTTCTTC. This encodes CAISESRIEGGNYNEQFF.

V usage is TRBV20-1 and J usage is TRBJ2-5; TRBD2 might be the D (6 bases). Germline CDR1 is DFQATT and CDR2 is SNEGSKA (reference sequence). CDR3 length: 11 amino acids. V lost 6 bases, J lost 5 bases, and 10 bases lay in between. CDR3 protein: CSAGTGETQYF. CDR3 DNA sequence: TGCAGTGCCGGGACTGGGGAGACCCAGTACTTC.

Details on this clonotype: A read error may account for a junction end that differs from germline. The chain recombines TRBV28 with TRBJ2-1, with 9 positions matching TRBD2. Looked up from germline, CDR1 is MDHEN and CDR2 is SYDVKM. The CDR3 extends over 16 amino acids. The CDR3 here is CASSPEGGRAYNEQFF. Written as DNA, the CDR3 is TGTGCCAGCAGCCCTGAGGGCGGGAGGGCCTATAATGAGCAGTTCTTC. Based on the CDR3 plus reference TRBV28 and TRBJ2-1, the full variable domain is DVKVTQSSRYLVKRTGEKVFLECVQDMDHENMFWYRQDPGLGLRLIYFSYDVKMKEKGDIPEGYSVSREKKERFSLILESASTNQTSMYLCASSPEGGRAYNEQFFGPGTRLTVL.

The chain couples TRBV6-2 or TRBV6-3 to TRBJ2-2; TRBD2 matches at 11 bases. Germline V lookup: CDR1 MNHEY, CDR2 SVGEGT. V lost 6 bases, J lost 2 bases, and 8 bases stayed unmatched. This CDR3 region has 17 residues. DNA for the CDR3: TGTGCCAGCAGCAATGGGGGACTAGCGGAAAACACCGGGGAGCTGTTTTTT. Protein: CASSNGGLAENTGELFF.

With respect to this clonotype: A much larger clone lies one base from this, so it may be a read error. V gene TRBV28 combines with J gene TRBJ2-1, with D perhaps matching TRBD1 (5 bases). The CDR3 loop spans 14 amino acids. Germline V lookup: CDR1 MDHEN, CDR2 SYDVKM. CDR3 in amino acids: CASSLQGSYNGQFF. The CDR3 DNA sequence: TGTGCCAGCAGTTTACAGGGTTCCTACAATGGGCAGTTCTTC.

This clonotype has a count of ten or more. The chain recombines TRBV29-1 with TRBJ1-2; no firm D call. V was pared by 0 bases and J by 8 bases, with 7 bases between. Germline CDR1 reads SQVTM; CDR2 reads ANQGSEA. CDR3 size: 11 residues. CDR3 nucleotides: TGCAGCGTTGAAGAAAGGAACGGCTACACCTTC. This encodes CSVEERNGYTF. Based on the CDR3 plus reference TRBV29-1 and TRBJ1-2, the full variable domain is SAVISQKPSRDICQRGTSLTIQCQVDSQVTMMFWYRQQPGQSLTLIATANQGSEATYESGFVIDKFPISRPNLTFSTLTVSNMSPEDSSIYLCSVEERNGYTFGSGTRLTVV.

This clonotype was picked up a small number of times. The rearrangement joins TRBV5-1 to TRBJ1-2; D gene ambiguous. This CDR3 contains 15 residues. In germline, CDR1 is SGHRS, CDR2 YFSETQ. Deletions cut 2 bases from V and 0 bases from J, with 11 bases between. DNA of the CDR3: TGCGCCAGCAGCTTAAACGGCCAGACTAACTATGGCTACACCTTC. Translating it yields CASSLNGQTNYGYTF.

This clonotype came up a few times. J is TRBJ1-5 and V is TRBV19; perhaps TRBD1 as D (5 bases). CDR3 size: 13 residues. The V end was cut by 5 bases, the J end by 7 bases, with 12 bases between. In germline, CDR1 is LNHDA, CDR2 SQIVND (reference sequence). The chain's CDR3 is CASSPPGKQPQHF. CDR3 nucleotide sequence: TGTGCCAGTAGTCCTCCAGGGAAGCAGCCCCAGCATTTT.

This clonotype was observed at least ten times. The chain combines TRBV3-1 with TRBJ2-7; 9 bases agree with TRBD2. The V and J ends lost 4 bases and 3 bases, in that order; junction bases with no gene match: 1. The CDR3 is made up of 13 amino acids. Germline CDR1 LGHDT, CDR2 YNNKEL (reference sequence). The CDR3 coding sequence is TGTGCCAGCAGCCGACTAGCGGACTACGAGCAGTACTTC. Its translation is CASSRLADYEQYF.

This clonotype came up many times. V gene TRBV6-2 or TRBV6-3 combines with J gene TRBJ2-5; the match to TRBD2 covers 7 bases. Germline values: CDR1 MNHEY, CDR2 SVGEGT. The junction had 8 bases not matched to a gene; V was cut back by 2 bases and J by 5 bases. This CDR3 comprises 15 residues. The CDR3 sequence is CASSYGGLGGETQYF. The CDR3 nucleotides are TGTGCCAGCAGTTACGGCGGACTAGGAGGGGAGACCCAGTACTTC.

This clonotype was seen ten or more times. V and J are TRBV12-3 or TRBV12-4 and TRBJ2-7, with no clear D. The CDR3 totals 12 residues. V dropped 3 bases and J dropped 0 bases, with 3 bases sitting between them. The CDR3 here is CASSFLSYEQYF. As DNA, the CDR3 is TGTGCCAGCAGTTTTCTCTCCTACGAGCAGTACTTC.

This clonotype came up many times. CDR3 nucleotide sequence: TGTGCCAGCAGCCGCGCGGGGGGCCTCTCCTACGAGCAGTACTTC. Residues: CASSRAGGLSYEQYF. This chain uses TRBV7-9 with TRBJ2-7, with TRBD2 identical over 8 bases. With 5 bases clipped from V and 0 bases from J, the junction kept 6 bases outside the gene matches. The CDR3 contains 15 residues. Looked up from germline, CDR1 is SEHNR and CDR2 is FQNEAQ (reference sequence). The variable domain in full, completed from reference TRBV7-9 and TRBJ2-7, reads DTGVSQNPRHKITKRGQNVTFRCDPISEHNRLYWYRQTLGQGPEFLTYFQNEAQLEKSRLLSDRFSAERPKGSFSTLEIQRTEQGDSAMYLCASSRAGGLSYEQYFGPGTRLTVT.

This clonotype was counted many times. The V and J genes are TRBV7-8 and TRBJ2-3; D is possibly TRBD1 or TRBD2 (5 bases each). Deletions cut 5 bases from V and 4 bases from J, with 13 bases between. The CDR3 spans 14 residues. CDR1 SGHVS and CDR2 FQNEAQ come from the germline V gene. This CDR3 is CASSRGRGPDTQYF. CDR3 DNA: TGTGCCAGCAGCCGGGGACGGGGACCAGATACGCAGTATTTT.

This clonotype was found many times. V usage is TRBV7-2 and J usage is TRBJ2-7; 11 bases agree with TRBD2. Germline CDR1 SGHTA, CDR2 FQGNSA. This CDR3 has 14 residues. J was trimmed by 5 bases and V by 5 bases; bases with no gene match: 5. Here the CDR3 DNA reads TGTGCCAGCAGCGTCACTAGCGGGAGCCACGAGCAGTACTTC. Encoded protein: CASSVTSGSHEQYF.

V is TRBV4-3 and J is TRBJ1-6; D is possibly TRBD1 (6 bases). CDR1 is LGHNA, CDR2 YSLEER, per germline. The CDR3 is 16 amino acids. The V gene lost 2 bases and the J gene lost 4 bases, with 12 bases spanning the gap. The CDR3 is CASSQRTGPYNSPLHF. DNA of the CDR3: TGCGCCAGCAGCCAAAGAACAGGGCCTTATAATTCACCCCTCCACTTT.

In its sample, this clonotype was seen many times. V is TRBV28 and J is TRBJ1-2; TRBD1 might be the D (5 bases). V lost 6 bases and J 7 bases, leaving 21 bases between the germline ends. CDR1 is MDHEN, CDR2 SYDVKM, per germline. This CDR3 comprises 15 residues. CDR3 loop: CASSTPGERGSGYTF. As DNA, the CDR3 is TGTGCCAGCAGCACCCCCGGAGAGAGGGGATCTGGCTACACCTTC.

The gene calls are TRBV13 and TRBJ1-2, with 8 bases identical to TRBD1. V trimming: 6 bases; J trimming: 1 base; junction bases outside the gene matches: 7. The CDR3 sequence is 15 residues long. From germline, CDR1 is PRHDT and CDR2 FYEKMQ (reference sequence). CDR3: CASRPDRVNNYGYTF. The DNA of the CDR3 is TGTGCCAGCAGGCCGGACAGGGTCAATAACTATGGCTACACCTTC.

The rearrangement uses TRBV20-1 and TRBJ2-1; 14 positions match TRBD2. The CDR3 is made up of 14 amino acids. The germline V gene encodes CDR1 DFQATT and CDR2 SNEGSKA (reference sequence). Trimming removed 6 bases from V and 9 bases from J; junction bases left unmatched: 7. CDR3 bases: TGCAGTGCAAGACTAGCGGGAGGGGTCAGTGAGCAGTTCTTC. Translated, it gives CSARLAGGVSEQFF.

The V and J genes are TRBV20-1 and TRBJ1-1, with D perhaps matching TRBD1 (6 bases). V gave up 5 bases and J gave up 3 bases, with 13 bases separating them. CDR1 DFQATT and CDR2 SNEGSKA come from the germline V gene (reference sequence). This CDR3 has 13 residues. The CDR3 protein is CSAVPGHHTEAFF. The CDR3, as DNA: TGCAGTGCTGTACCGGGACACCACACTGAAGCTTTCTTT.